This T cell receptor (beta chain) was profiled in a study of identifying expanded T cells in peripheral blood. Study-wide results and limits: Roughly two-week clone count variance significantly increased as total template count grew. Over approximately two and four weeks, about 16 and 20 clones changed, versus around 1.3 between replicates.

Assay: immunoSEQ multiplex PCR; the TCRdb copy retains only in-frame clones and omits some. In the table there are approximately 91,000 clones, 70% to 90% of which are singletons. Collection occurred without any documented infections or immune events in donors. Of note for this clone: The antigen is not known.

CDR3 length equals 11 residues. V gene TRBV21-1 combines with J gene TRBJ1-2. TRBV21-1 represents a pseudogene. The TCR originated in a person between 18 and 75 years old in good health. Source material: blood. The DNA for the CDR3 is TGTGCCAGCAGCAAAGCGGGTGTTTCCACCTTC. Amino acid sequence: CASSKAGVSTF.